Listed here are 24 T cell receptor beta chains from one sample, sequenced in a study of cytomegalovirus exposure and HLA in healthy donors. PCR amplification relied on 60 Vbeta primers (plus 13 Jbeta primers). Sequencing was performed with immunoSEQ multiplex PCR; in TCRdb, only in-frame clones are kept and a portion is missing. There are a few hundred thousand clones in the sample; 85% to 95% occur only once, and around 1.7% lies in the top ten. The source material was PBMCs. The receptors were sampled from a girl aged 2-10 years in good health and CMV-seronegative.

The chain links TRBV23-1 to TRBJ2-3; possible D gene TRBD2, 6 bases. TRBV23-1 counts as an open reading frame of uncertain function. This CDR3 has 18 residues. With 0 bases removed from V and 6 bases from J, the gap between germline ends came to 22 bases. CDR3 sequence (DNA): TGCGCCAGCAGTCAATCTTCCCGGGAGAGCCGCCGATCTGATACGCAGTATTTT. Translation gives CASSQSSRESRRSDTQYF.

The gene calls are TRBV7-3 and TRBJ2-5, with 9 bases fitting TRBD2. With 0 bases clipped from V and 4 bases from J, the junction kept 3 bases outside the gene matches. This CDR3 region has 15 residues. Germline CDR1 and CDR2: SGHTA and FQGTGA. CDR3 protein: CASSLTSGGRETQYF. CDR3 coding DNA: TGTGCCAGCAGCTTAACTAGCGGGGGAAGAGAGACCCAGTACTTC.

The chain links TRBV30 to TRBJ1-2; D ambiguous. The CDR3 runs to 14 residues. The V and J ends lost 4 bases and 8 bases respectively, with 20 bases between them. From germline, CDR1 is GTSNPN and CDR2 SVGIG (reference sequence). CDR3 region: CAWNIFHTVGGYTF. For the CDR3, the DNA is TGTGCCTGGAATATTTTTCATACCGTGGGCGGCTACACCTTC.

The chain is built from TRBV6-6 and TRBJ1-2; 8 bases agree with TRBD1. Per germline, CDR1 MNHNY and CDR2 SVGAGI (reference sequence). The CDR3 spans 15 residues. The V segment lost 4 bases and the J segment 7 bases; nucleotides outside the gene matches: 11. The CDR3 bases are TGTGCCAGCAGTTTCTCGGACAGGGTTGATTTTGGCTACACCTTC. Translating gives CASSFSDRVDFGYTF.

The genes are TRBV5-1 and TRBJ1-2, with TRBD1 identical over 8 bases. This CDR3 spans 15 amino acids. CDR1 SGHRS and CDR2 YFSETQ come from the germline V gene. V lost 4 bases and J lost 0; bases outside the gene matches: 5. CDR3 region: CASSSGQGANYGYTF. DNA for the CDR3: TGCGCCAGCAGCAGCGGACAGGGAGCTAACTATGGCTACACCTTC.

This chain connects TRBV7-9 to TRBJ2-5; tentatively, D is TRBD2 (6 bases). V was shortened by 2 bases and J by 2 bases, with 9 bases between the two germline ends. Germline V gives CDR1 SEHNR, CDR2 FQNEAQ (reference sequence). The CDR3 sequence is 14 residues long. DNA of the CDR3: TGTGCCAGCAGCTTAAGCCTAGCGCAAGAGACCCAGTACTTC. Its protein product is CASSLSLAQETQYF.

V usage is TRBV6-5 and J usage is TRBJ1-2, with 7 positions matching TRBD1. The CDR3 covers 13 residues. Germline values: CDR1 MNHEY, CDR2 SVGAGI. The junction had 10 bases not matched to a gene; V was cut back by 7 bases and J by 8 bases. The CDR3 region has the DNA TGTGCCAGCACCGAGGGGACAGTAAGAGGCTACACCTTC. As protein: CASTEGTVRGYTF.

The chain has TRBV6-5 and TRBJ1-1; D is possibly TRBD1 (6 bases). Trimming took 6 bases from V and 7 from J, leaving 15 bases between them. The CDR3 consists of 13 residues. Looked up from germline, CDR1 is MNHEY and CDR2 is SVGAGI. DNA of the CDR3: TGTGCCAGCAGCACCTCCTCAGGGGTTGAAGCTTTCTTT. The encoded protein is CASSTSSGVEAFF.

The genes are TRBV29-1 and TRBJ1-1; the D is unclear. Trimming left V 2 bases short and J 6 bases short, with 10 bases between. The CDR3 sequence is 12 residues long. Germline V CDR1 and CDR2: SQVTM, ANQGSEA. The DNA for the CDR3 is TGCAGCGTTGAAAGCAGGTTCTCTGAAGCTTTCTTT. Translated: CSVESRFSEAFF.

The chain has TRBV2 and TRBJ2-5, with 9 bases fitting TRBD2. Germline loops: CDR1 SNHLY, CDR2 FYNNEI. V gave up 2 bases and J gave up 4 bases; unmatched junction bases: 11. CDR3 length: 17 amino acids. DNA of the CDR3: TGTGCCAGCAGTGAACCAGGGGCTAGCGGGAAAGGAGAGACCCAGTACTTC. Protein sequence: CASSEPGASGKGETQYF.

V gene TRBV7-9 combines with J gene TRBJ2-1, with TRBD1 as a possible D gene (5 bases). Trimming cost V 5 bases and J 2 bases, with 16 bases left between them. Germline CDR1 SEHNR, CDR2 FQNEAQ (reference sequence). This CDR3 comprises 16 residues. The DNA for the CDR3 is TGTGCCAGCAGCCCTCAGGGATCCGCAACCTACAATGAGCAGTTCTTC. It is translated as CASSPQGSATYNEQFF.

V is TRBV11-2 and J is TRBJ1-1; weak D call: TRBD1 (5 bases). The CDR3 spans 16 residues. CDR1 and CDR2 from the germline V gene are SGHAT and FQNNGV. Between the trimmed V and J ends, which lost 5 bases and 6 bases, there was a span of 22 bases. CDR3 protein: CASSGGNRPGRAEAFF. The CDR3 nucleotides read TGTGCCAGCAGCGGGGGGAACAGGCCGGGGAGGGCTGAAGCTTTCTTT.

The V call is TRBV27, the J call TRBJ1-6; the D is unclear. The CDR3 extends over 13 amino acids. Germline-derived CDR1 and CDR2 are MNHEY and SMNVEV (reference sequence). V lost 4 bases and J 14 bases, leaving 15 bases between the germline ends. The CDR3 nucleotides read TGTGCCAGCAGTTCCCCCCTCCCCCGGGCCCTCCACTTT. This gives the protein CASSSPLPRALHF.

V is TRBV15 and J is TRBJ2-5, with TRBD2 identical over 8 bases. CDR3 length: 15 amino acids. The ends lost 0 bases at V and 5 bases at J; junction bases unmatched: 5. Germline CDR1 is LNHNV and CDR2 is YYDKDF (reference sequence). The DNA of the CDR3 is TGTGCCACCAGCAGAGAACTAGCGGAATCCGAGACCCAGTACTTC. It codes for CATSRELAESETQYF.

The chain couples TRBV11-1 to TRBJ1-1, with a tentative D call TRBD1 (5 bases). Germline CDR1 and CDR2: SGHAT and FQDESV (reference sequence). V was pared by 7 bases and J by 0 bases, with 12 bases between. The CDR3 extends over 14 amino acids. The CDR3 is CASTGDRVNTEAFF. The DNA for the CDR3 is TGTGCCAGCACCGGAGACAGAGTGAACACTGAAGCTTTCTTT.

The rearrangement links TRBV28 to TRBJ2-1, with 13 bases identical to TRBD2. Trimming removed 6 bases from V and 8 bases from J; junction bases left unmatched: 10. CDR1 is MDHEN, CDR2 SYDVKM, per germline. This CDR3 is built from 16 residues. The CDR3 loop is CASSRPTSGGDDEQFF. The CDR3 coding sequence is TGTGCCAGCAGCCGCCCCACTAGCGGGGGGGATGATGAGCAGTTCTTC.

CDR3 sequence: CASSVTGLSSPLHF. DNA for the CDR3: TGTGCCAGCAGCGTTACGGGACTTAGTTCACCCCTCCACTTT. J is TRBJ1-6 and V is TRBV9; the D gene is possibly TRBD1 (5 bases). The CDR3 runs 14 residues. In germline, CDR1 is SGDLS, CDR2 YYNGEE. V was clipped by 2 bases and J by 9 bases, with 12 bases between them.

The gene calls are TRBV7-2 and TRBJ2-7, with 7 bases matching TRBD2. This CDR3 comprises 16 residues. V gave up 6 bases and J gave up 0 bases; unmatched junction bases: 11. Germline V CDR1 and CDR2: SGHTA, FQGNSA. The CDR3 bases are TGTGCCAGCAGTACCGCTCTAGCGGTTAGCTCCTACGAGCAGTACTTC. Translated, it gives CASSTALAVSSYEQYF.

The chain joins TRBV19 to TRBJ1-1, with D possibly being TRBD1 (5 bases). Trimming removed 3 bases from V and 6 bases from J, with 14 bases in between. Germline CDR1 LNHDA, CDR2 SQIVND (reference sequence). The CDR3 is 14 residues long. The CDR3 sequence is CASSILRGPAEAFF. CDR3 bases: TGTGCCAGTAGTATTCTTAGGGGCCCCGCTGAAGCTTTCTTT.

The chain links TRBV15 to TRBJ2-5, with 9 nucleotides matching TRBD2. Trimming cost V 1 base and J 5 bases; bases outside gene matches: 5. Germline V gives CDR1 LNHNV, CDR2 YYDKDF (reference sequence). This CDR3 spans 15 amino acids. The CDR3 coding sequence is TGTGCCACCAGCAGAGTTCCTGCGGGAGGGGAGACCCAGTACTTC. It codes for CATSRVPAGGETQYF.

The rearrangement joins TRBV5-6 to TRBJ2-3, with D unresolved. Trimming shortened V by 4 bases and J by 1 base, and 7 bases separated the two germline ends. The CDR3 has 13 amino acids. Germline loops: CDR1 SGHDT, CDR2 YYEEEE. The CDR3 DNA is TGTGCCAGCAGCCTAGACCGCACAGATACGCAGTATTTT. Amino acids: CASSLDRTDTQYF.

The rearrangement joins TRBV18 to TRBJ1-4; TRBD1 matches 8 bases. The germline V gene encodes CDR1 KGHSH and CDR2 LQKENI. The CDR3 consists of 14 residues. After removal of 6 bases from V and 8 bases from J, the junction contained 8 bases not matched to a gene. The CDR3, as DNA: TGTGCCAGCTCCCCCCAGGGGGCTCCCGAAAAACTGTTTTTT. The encoded protein is CASSPQGAPEKLFF.

This chain links TRBV15 with TRBJ2-5; 7 bases align to TRBD1. This CDR3 spans 13 amino acids. V lost 7 bases, J lost 4 bases, and 6 bases stayed unmatched. Germline-derived CDR1 and CDR2 are LNHNV and YYDKDF (reference sequence). CDR3 sequence (DNA): TGTGCCACCAAGACAGGGTGGACAGAGACCCAGTACTTC. Protein sequence: CATKTGWTETQYF.

The V call is TRBV19, the J call TRBJ1-1, with D possibly TRBD1 on 6 matching bases. The germline V gene has CDR1 LNHDA and CDR2 SQIVND (reference sequence). V lost 7 bases and J lost 0, with 9 bases in between. The CDR3 spans 13 residues. The CDR3 spells CASMGAVNTEAFF. Here the CDR3 DNA reads TGTGCCAGTATGGGGGCGGTGAACACTGAAGCTTTCTTT.